Sequencing of this T cell receptor beta chain was carried out in a study of OX40 agonist ivuxolimab in advanced cancers. After removal of 6 bases from V and 2 bases from J, the junction contained 3 bases not matched to a gene. This CDR3 comprises 13 residues. Germline V lookup: CDR1 WSHSY, CDR2 SAAADI. Here immunoSEQ multiplex PCR was the method, and the copy in TCRdb shows in-frame clones only, minus some. The repertoire holds about 6,000 clones, under 80% seen once, with 20% to 25% in the top ten. Concerning this clone: Its antigen is not identified.

Regarding the study as a whole: Relative to CD4+ cells, CD8+ T cells on average had more expanded clones.

V gene TRBV10-2 combines with J gene TRBJ2-7; 8 nucleotides align to TRBD1. This TCR came from an adult with an advanced solid tumor such as melanoma, head and neck, liver or kidney cancer. Sequencing was performed on CD4+ or CD8+ T cells sorted from blood, taken in a trial of the OX40 agonist ivuxolimab. The CDR3 DNA reads as TGCGCCAGCAGCCGGGACAGGACCTACGAGCAGTACTTC. It yields the protein CASSRDRTYEQYF.